This note documents a single TCR beta chain sequence. Germline lookup yields CDR1 LGHNA and CDR2 YNFKEQ. Trimming pared 4 bases from V and 5 bases from J, leaving 8 bases between. The CDR3 sequence is 12 residues long. TCRdb passed the 5' RACE reads through MiXCR, listing each CDR3 protein once. Among more than 60,000 distinct CDR3 sequences listed, 15% to 20% were seen once. The data are from a study of HIV-infected patients and healthy controls. Input material: CD4+ T cells from blood. This chain links TRBV4-2 with TRBJ1-2, with D maybe TRBD1 (6 bases). The origin of this receptor is a human donor in good health. CDR3 protein: CASSRTGYGYTF. The CDR3 bases are TGTGCCAGCAGCCGCACAGGGTATGGCTACACCTTC.